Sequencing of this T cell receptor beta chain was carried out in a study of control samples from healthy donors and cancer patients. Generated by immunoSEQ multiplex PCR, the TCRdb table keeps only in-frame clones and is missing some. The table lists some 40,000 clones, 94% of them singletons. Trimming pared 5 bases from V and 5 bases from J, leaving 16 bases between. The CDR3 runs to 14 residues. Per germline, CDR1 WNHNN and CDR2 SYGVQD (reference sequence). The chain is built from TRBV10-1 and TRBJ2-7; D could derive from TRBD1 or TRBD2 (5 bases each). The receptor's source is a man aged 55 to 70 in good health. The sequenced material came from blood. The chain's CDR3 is CASSTGTLGDEQYF. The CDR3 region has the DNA TGCGCCAGCAGTACCGGGACCTTGGGCGACGAGCAGTACTTC.